This TCR beta chain was retrieved from a study of blood T cell repertoires in COVID-19. The table came from immunoSEQ multiplex PCR; TCRdb's copy has only in-frame clones and leaves some out. In the table there are almost 400,000 clones, about 89% of which are singletons. CDR1 is SGHTS, CDR2 YDEGEE, per germline. The CDR3 is 15 amino acids. V was trimmed by 0 bases and J by 3 bases, leaving 12 bases between them. The sequence derives from a woman aged 60-75 years with COVID-19, enrolled during active disease. Source material: peripheral blood. The gene calls are TRBV5-8 and TRBJ1-2, with D possibly being TRBD1 (6 bases). The CDR3 DNA reads TGTGCCAGCAGCTTGGCGGGGGGCGCGGACTATGGCTACACCTTC. As protein: CASSLAGGADYGYTF.